This T cell receptor (beta chain) was recorded in a study of blood T cells in healthy people across ages. Study outcomes and limitations: Both naive CD4+ cell counts and diversity were greater in long-lived donors than in aged donors. Researchers deemed the diversity estimates from one million T cells underestimates. Across samples, TCR beta diversity tracked strongly with naive T cell percentage.

To note about this clonotype: Antigen specificity is unknown.

Combining a sample-barcoded 5' primer with a J-beta primer mix, a second PCR ran for roughly 7 to 12 cycles. One entry per CDR3 protein results from TCRdb running MiXCR on the 5' RACE reads. The table has approximately 1,700,000 distinct CDR3 sequences, 39% seen once. The CDR3 length is 16 residues. The germline gives CDR1 DFQATT, CDR2 SNEGSKA (reference sequence). Losses at the gene ends were 5 bases for V and 5 bases for J; bases not matched to a gene: 10. This chain joins TRBV20-1 and TRBJ2-5; 14 bases are a match to TRBD2. This TCR derives from a human donor in good health. The sample was blood. CDR3 DNA sequence: TGCAGTGCTGGAGTGGGGACTAGCGGGGGTGGGGAGACCCAGTACTTC. Encoded protein: CSAGVGTSGGGETQYF.